The 9 T cell receptor beta chains listed next were all sequenced from one sample in a study of neurological immune-mediated disorders. TCRdb processed the 5' RACE reads anew with MiXCR; each CDR3 protein has one entry. Found here are under 130,000 distinct CDR3 sequences, approximately 11% of them singletons; the top ten hold more than 2.5%. Regarding time point: longitudinal time-point 3. Sample: PBMCs. These receptors were collected from a female donor with HTLV-1-associated myelopathy (HAM/TSP).

This clonotype was recorded at least ten times. The CDR3 DNA reads TGCAGTGCTAGAGTATGGGGGACCGGGGAGCTGTTTTTT. This encodes CSARVWGTGELFF. The V call is TRBV20-1, the J call TRBJ2-2; D is perhaps TRBD1 or TRBD2 (5 bases each). V was trimmed by 1 base and J by 5 bases, leaving 8 bases between them. Germline values: CDR1 DFQATT, CDR2 SNEGSKA (reference sequence). The CDR3 covers 13 residues.

This clonotype has just a few counts. The rearrangement uses TRBV5-1 and TRBJ1-6, with D perhaps matching TRBD1 (5 bases). This CDR3 has 14 residues. Trimming took off 2 bases at V and 6 bases at J, with 9 bases between the two ends. The germline V gene encodes CDR1 SGHRS and CDR2 YFSETQ. This chain's CDR3 is CASSFDRLNSPLHF. DNA for the CDR3: TGCGCCAGCAGCTTCGACAGACTTAATTCACCCCTCCACTTT.

This clonotype showed up many times. The rearrangement links TRBV7-8 to TRBJ2-7; D is unclear. V shed 3 bases and J shed 0 bases, with 9 bases lying between them. The CDR3 spans 14 residues. Germline lookup yields CDR1 SGHVS and CDR2 FQNEAQ. The CDR3 nucleotides are TGTGCCAGCAGCTTCGTCGGCAGCTCCTACGAGCAGTACTTC. As protein: CASSFVGSSYEQYF. The whole variable domain, filled in from reference TRBV7-8 and TRBJ2-7, reads GAGVSQSPRYKVAKRGQDVALRCDPISGHVSLFWYQQALGQGPEFLTYFQNEAQLDKSGLPSDRFFAERPEGSVSTLKIQRTQQEDSAVYLCASSFVGSSYEQYFGPGTRLTVT.

This clonotype appeared many times. The chain has TRBV10-3 and TRBJ1-5, with 8 bases fitting TRBD1. V shed 10 bases and J 2 bases; nucleotides not matched to a gene: 4. Germline values: CDR1 ENHRY, CDR2 SYGVKD. The CDR3 runs to 13 residues. CDR3 coding DNA: TGTGCCACCGGGACAGGTGGCAATCAGCCCCAGCATTTT. Translated, it gives CATGTGGNQPQHF.

This clonotype was counted many times. CDR3 in DNA: TGTGCCAGCAGCACCGGGACAGGGGGAAAAGATACGCAGTATTTT. Its translation: CASSTGTGGKDTQYF. The chain carries TRBV6-5 and TRBJ2-3; 11 bases align to TRBD1. CDR1 is MNHEY, CDR2 SVGAGI, per germline. The CDR3 loop spans 15 amino acids. Trimming at V came to 6 bases and at J to 5 bases, leaving 7 bases not matched to a gene.

This clonotype was counted a few times. This may come from a read error, since a much larger clone is one base off. This chain links TRBV6-6 with TRBJ2-1, with a weak D call TRBD1 (5 bases). Germline values: CDR1 MNHNY, CDR2 SVGAGI (reference sequence). The CDR3 loop spans 15 amino acids. The CDR3 DNA reads as TGTGCCAGCAGTTACAGCCAGGGAAGGAGCAATGAGAAGTTCTTC. Its protein is CASSYSQGRSNEKFF.

The sample holds many counts of this clonotype. The rearrangement uses TRBV11-2 and TRBJ2-7, with D possibly being TRBD2 (5 bases). The CDR3 sequence is 16 residues long. CDR1 and CDR2 (germline): SGHAT, FQNNGV. The V and J ends lost 5 bases and 1 base respectively, with 18 bases between them. CDR3 sequence: CASSPRGASPSYEQYF. As DNA, the CDR3 is TGTGCCAGCAGCCCACGGGGAGCGTCCCCGTCCTACGAGCAGTACTTC.

There are many counts of this clonotype. This chain joins TRBV15 and TRBJ1-4, with TRBD1 matching over 10 bases. CDR1 LNHNV and CDR2 YYDKDF come from the germline V gene (reference sequence). The CDR3 has 15 residues. V was pared by 5 bases and J by 10 bases, with 10 bases of the junction left unmatched. The CDR3 loop is CATSAQTGGNGKLFF. CDR3 nucleotide sequence: TGTGCCACCAGCGCACAGACAGGGGGCAACGGAAAACTGTTTTTT.

Many counts were recorded for this clonotype. V usage is TRBV7-2 and J usage is TRBJ2-5, with 11 bases identical to TRBD2. Per the germline V gene, CDR1 is SGHTA and CDR2 is FQGNSA. CDR3 length: 16 amino acids. The junction had 9 bases not matched to a gene; V was cut back by 4 bases and J by 5 bases. CDR3 DNA: TGTGCCAGCAGCTATGATTATAGCGGGGGGGGTGAGACCCAGTACTTC. Translation gives CASSYDYSGGGETQYF.